This T cell receptor beta chain was sequenced during a study of glioma-infiltrating T cells after dendritic cell vaccination. No glioblastoma patient carried an isocitrate dehydrogenase mutation. Blood PBMC samples: pre-vaccination, two weeks post third vaccination, and at tumor progression. Sequencing was performed with immunoSEQ multiplex PCR; in TCRdb, only in-frame clones are kept and a portion is missing. The table includes tens of thousands of clones, 85% to 90% detected once. V gave up 7 bases and J gave up 4 bases, with 17 bases separating them. This CDR3 spans 14 amino acids. Germline lookup yields CDR1 LNHNV and CDR2 YYDKDF (reference sequence). This clone was observed a few times.

The sequenced sample was blood, obtained before dendritic cell vaccination. The receptor comes from a human donor with glioblastoma. This chain uses TRBV15 with TRBJ2-7, with a weak D call TRBD2 (5 bases). The CDR3 here is CATKTRVGGYEQYF. The CDR3 nucleotides are TGTGCCACCAAGACACGCGTCGGAGGATACGAGCAGTACTTC.